This entry lists 31 T cell receptor beta chains sequenced from one sample in a study of PD-1 blockade in mismatch repair-deficient tumors. TCRdb's copy holds only in-frame clones and misses some; the assay was immunoSEQ multiplex PCR. The table includes more than 85,000 clones, 70% to 85% detected once. This sample comprised peripheral blood, obtained approximately 8 months after starting pembrolizumab. The receptors were gathered from an adult with mismatch repair-deficient cancer.

The chain combines TRBV19 with TRBJ2-3, with 10 bases that match TRBD2. From germline, CDR1 is LNHDA and CDR2 SQIVND (reference sequence). The CDR3 contains 17 residues. The V segment lost 6 bases and the J segment 2 bases; nucleotides outside the gene matches: 11. CDR3 DNA: TGTGCCAGTAGCAAAAAGCGGACTAGCGGAACCACAGATACGCAGTATTTT. Translation: CASSKKRTSGTTDTQYF.

This chain connects TRBV5-1 to TRBJ2-7; unclear D gene. The CDR3 is 15 residues long. Germline V lookup: CDR1 SGHRS, CDR2 YFSETQ. V lost 0 bases and J 2 bases, leaving 12 bases between the germline ends. CDR3 in DNA: TGCGCCAGCAGCTTGGAGGGTAGCTATCCCTACGAGCAGTACTTC. It encodes CASSLEGSYPYEQYF.

V usage is TRBV12-5 and J usage is TRBJ1-5; 7 bases are a match to TRBD1. Germline V CDR1 and CDR2: LGHNT, FRNRAP. V was pared by 5 bases and J by 3 bases, with 4 bases of the junction left unmatched. The CDR3 runs 14 residues. CDR3 in DNA: TGTGCTAGTGGTCCGGGGACAGTCAATCAGCCCCAGCATTTT. Its translation: CASGPGTVNQPQHF.

V usage is TRBV5-4 and J usage is TRBJ1-2; no definite D call. The ends were cut back, 1 base at V and 4 bases at J, with 14 bases in the middle. Germline V gives CDR1 SGHNT, CDR2 YYREEE (reference sequence). The CDR3 runs to 15 residues. The CDR3 DNA is TGTGCCAGCAGCTTGAACGCCGATGAACGCTATGGCTACACCTTC. Its translation: CASSLNADERYGYTF. Using reference TRBV5-4 and TRBJ1-2 for the parts outside the CDR3, the full variable domain is ETGVTQSPTHLIKTRGQQVTLRCSSQSGHNTVSWYQQALGQGPQFIFQYYREEENGRGNFPPRFSGLQFPNYSSELNVNALELDDSALYLCASSLNADERYGYTFGSGTRLTVV.

This clone was seen only a few times. V gene TRBV9 combines with J gene TRBJ2-1; 8 nucleotides align to TRBD2. The germline V gene encodes CDR1 SGDLS and CDR2 YYNGEE. The CDR3 loop spans 15 amino acids. After removal of 0 bases from V and 7 bases from J, the junction contained 6 bases not matched to a gene. The CDR3 sequence: CASSVAAGGANEQFF. The CDR3 coding sequence is TGTGCCAGCAGCGTAGCGGCGGGAGGAGCGAATGAGCAGTTCTTC.

CDR3 nucleotides: TGTGCCAGCATAATCGGAGGGTACGAGCAGTACTTC. This codes for CASIIGGYEQYF. J is TRBJ2-7 and V is TRBV2; possibly TRBD2 for D (6 bases). The CDR3 is 12 amino acids. Per the germline V gene, CDR1 is SNHLY and CDR2 is FYNNEI. Trimming removed 7 bases at V and 4 bases at J, with 11 bases between.

The rearrangement uses TRBV13 and TRBJ2-1, with 10 positions matching TRBD2. This CDR3 region has 15 residues. The ends lost 5 bases at V and 9 bases at J; junction bases unmatched: 10. Looked up from germline, CDR1 is PRHDT and CDR2 is FYEKMQ (reference sequence). The CDR3 reads CASSLSGRAGIEQFF. DNA of the CDR3: TGTGCCAGCAGCCTCAGCGGGAGGGCCGGTATTGAGCAGTTCTTC.

The table lists this clone with a count of one. CDR3 region: CASSTTGNTEAFF. The CDR3 nucleotides read TGTGCCAGTAGTACCACAGGGAACACTGAAGCTTTCTTT. The V and J genes are TRBV19 and TRBJ1-1; possible D gene TRBD1, 5 bases. V lost 4 bases and J lost 1, with 7 bases in between. CDR1 is LNHDA, CDR2 SQIVND, per germline (reference sequence). The CDR3 is made up of 13 amino acids.

This chain links TRBV4-1 with TRBJ2-3; D uncertain. The CDR3 is 16 amino acids. The V end lost 4 bases, the J end lost 2 bases, and 16 bases lay between the germline ends. Germline V CDR1 and CDR2: MGHRA, YSYEKL. The CDR3 DNA reads as TGCGCCAGCAGCCCATATCGGACCAGGAACACAGATACGCAGTATTTT. Protein sequence: CASSPYRTRNTDTQYF.

This chain joins TRBV25-1 and TRBJ2-7; 7 bases align to TRBD2. The CDR3 totals 14 residues. The junction had 6 bases not matched to a gene; V was cut back by 4 bases and J by 3 bases. CDR1 and CDR2 (germline): MGHDK, SYGVNS. The CDR3 spells CASSVGGSHYEQYF. The CDR3 bases are TGTGCCAGCAGTGTTGGCGGGAGCCACTACGAGCAGTACTTC.

The chain carries TRBV5-4 and TRBJ1-1; TRBD1 might be the D (5 bases). Between the trimmed V and J ends, which lost 2 bases and 3 bases, there was a span of 17 bases. Germline-derived CDR1 and CDR2 are SGHNT and YYREEE (reference sequence). CDR3 size: 16 residues. The CDR3 DNA reads as TGTGCCAGCAGCTTAGGGAGTAGGGGCGCCGACACTGAAGCTTTCTTT. Its translation is CASSLGSRGADTEAFF.

This chain uses TRBV7-2 with TRBJ2-3, with D hard to call. The CDR3 extends over 11 amino acids. Deletions cut 4 bases from V and 9 bases from J, with 8 bases between. Per germline, CDR1 SGHTA and CDR2 FQGNSA. The CDR3 sequence is CASSSLSTQYF. As DNA, the CDR3 is TGTGCCAGCAGCTCGTTATCAACGCAGTATTTT.

J is TRBJ1-1 and V is TRBV6-5; possible D gene TRBD1, 5 bases. This CDR3 has 14 residues. The V end lost 5 bases, the J end lost 5 bases, and 15 bases lay between the germline ends. Germline V gene sequence: CDR1 MNHEY, CDR2 SVGAGI. CDR3 residues: CASSTGGWLTEAFF. The CDR3 region has the DNA TGTGCCAGCAGTACGGGGGGATGGTTAACTGAAGCTTTCTTT.

The chain recombines TRBV6-5 with TRBJ1-1, with 7 bases lining up with TRBD1. J lost 1 base, V lost 5 bases, and 7 bases had no gene match. The CDR3 extends over 15 amino acids. In germline, CDR1 is MNHEY, CDR2 SVGAGI. The CDR3 nucleotides are TGTGCCAGCAGTAATCCGGGACAGTCGAACACTGAAGCTTTCTTT. Amino acid sequence: CASSNPGQSNTEAFF.

The chain links TRBV30 to TRBJ1-2; D possibly corresponds to TRBD1 (5 bases). The CDR3 runs 14 residues. V lost 0 bases to trimming and J lost 5 bases, with 13 bases between them. The germline V gene encodes CDR1 GTSNPN and CDR2 SVGIG (reference sequence). The CDR3 reads CAWSVRGVGYGYTF. DNA of the CDR3: TGTGCCTGGAGTGTACGAGGGGTCGGGTATGGCTACACCTTC.

The chain uses TRBV2 and TRBJ2-5; D is tentatively TRBD1 or TRBD2 (5 bases each). Germline lookup yields CDR1 SNHLY and CDR2 FYNNEI. Deletions cut 6 bases from V and 7 bases from J, with 18 bases between. The CDR3 runs to 14 residues. For the CDR3, the DNA is TGTGCCAGCAGAAGGAGGCTGCTTGGGGGGACCCAGTACTTC. It is translated as CASRRRLLGGTQYF.

V usage is TRBV5-5 and J usage is TRBJ1-1; unclear D gene. The V end was cut by 2 bases, the J end by 7 bases, with 12 bases between. The V gene's germline CDR1 is SGHKS and CDR2 YYEKEE (reference sequence). The CDR3 is 13 amino acids. This chain's CDR3 is CASSFSSGSEAFF. The CDR3 DNA follows: TGTGCCAGCAGCTTTAGTTCGGGAAGTGAAGCTTTCTTT.

J is TRBJ1-5 and V is TRBV27, with TRBD1 as a possible D gene (5 bases). This CDR3 comprises 14 residues. V lost 0 bases and J lost 6, with 9 bases in between. The germline CDR1 and CDR2 sequences are MNHEY and SMNVEV (reference sequence). CDR3 sequence: CASSLSGAGQPQHF. For the CDR3, the DNA is TGTGCCAGCAGTTTATCAGGGGCGGGTCAGCCCCAGCATTTT.

This clone was found many times. This sequence joins TRBV7-9 and TRBJ1-5, with D possibly matching TRBD1 (6 bases). The CDR3 loop spans 14 amino acids. CDR1 and CDR2 from the germline V gene are SEHNR and FQNEAQ (reference sequence). Trimming removed 5 bases at V and 8 bases at J, with 16 bases between. CDR3 sequence reads: CASSLRGGGEPQHF. Written as DNA, the CDR3 is TGTGCCAGCAGCCTTAGGGGGGGCGGTGAGCCCCAGCATTTT.

The chain combines TRBV27 with TRBJ1-1, with D possibly being TRBD1 (5 bases). CDR3 length: 15 amino acids. V was shortened by 2 bases and J by 5 bases, with 15 bases between the two germline ends. Germline V lookup: CDR1 MNHEY, CDR2 SMNVEV (reference sequence). CDR3 sequence: CASSLDRGFRTEAFF. In nucleotides, the CDR3 is TGTGCCAGCAGTTTAGATCGGGGGTTCAGGACTGAAGCTTTCTTT.

This rearrangement joins TRBV7-6 to TRBJ2-5, with D possibly matching TRBD2 (5 bases). Germline loops: CDR1 SGHVS, CDR2 FNYEAQ. The V end lost 6 bases, the J end lost 1 base, and 12 bases lay between the germline ends. The CDR3 loop spans 14 amino acids. CDR3 sequence (DNA): TGTGCCAGCAGGGACTTGGGCACCCAAGAGACCCAGTACTTC. Translated, it gives CASRDLGTQETQYF.

The rearrangement links TRBV11-3 to TRBJ2-1; D is perhaps TRBD2 (6 bases). The germline V gene encodes CDR1 SGHNT and CDR2 YENEEA. V lost 5 bases to trimming and J lost 15 bases, with 26 bases between them. The CDR3 contains 15 residues. The CDR3 coding sequence is TGTGCCAGCAGCACCCTCGGGGGTCGAGACGGTCGTCTGTTCTTC. It encodes CASSTLGGRDGRLFF. The complete variable domain, with remaining parts taken from reference TRBV11-3 and TRBJ2-1, reads EAGVVQSPRYKIIEKKQPVAFWCNPISGHNTLYWYLQNLGQGPELLIRYENEEAVDDSQLPKDRFSAERLKGVDSTLKIQPAELGDSAVYLCASSTLGGRDGRLFFGPGTRLTVL.

V usage is TRBV5-1 and J usage is TRBJ2-3; 15 bases align to TRBD2. J lost 3 bases, V lost 4 bases, and 0 bases had no gene match. Germline V lookup: CDR1 SGHRS, CDR2 YFSETQ. This CDR3 spans 15 amino acids. The chain's CDR3 is CASSGLAGGTDTQYF. Here the CDR3 DNA reads TGCGCCAGCAGCGGACTAGCGGGAGGGACAGATACGCAGTATTTT.

This chain uses TRBV6-5 with TRBJ1-3; D possibly corresponds to TRBD1 (5 bases). The CDR3 consists of 13 residues. V was trimmed by 6 bases and J by 4 bases, leaving 10 bases between them. Per the germline V gene, CDR1 is MNHEY and CDR2 is SVGAGI. In nucleotides, the CDR3 is TGTGCCAGCAGCTTCGGGGCAGGAAACACCATATATTTT. Its protein product is CASSFGAGNTIYF.

The V and J genes are TRBV6-6 and TRBJ1-1; 7 bases line up with TRBD1. The germline gives CDR1 MNHNY, CDR2 SVGAGI (reference sequence). This CDR3 contains 13 residues. The junction had 8 bases not matched to a gene; V was cut back by 6 bases and J by 7 bases. CDR3 in amino acids: CASSETGIGEAFF. Written as DNA, the CDR3 is TGTGCCAGCAGCGAGACAGGGATCGGTGAAGCTTTCTTT.

The gene calls are TRBV5-4 and TRBJ2-2, with 8 nucleotides matching TRBD2. The germline CDR1 and CDR2 sequences are SGHNT and YYREEE (reference sequence). V was clipped by 4 bases and J by 6 bases; unmatched bases: 14. The CDR3 totals 17 residues. DNA for the CDR3: TGTGCCAGCAGCCGGGGGGGTCCGGGGGCAGTGGCCGGGGAGCTGTTTTTT. Amino acid sequence: CASSRGGPGAVAGELFF.

V is TRBV6-6 and J is TRBJ2-5, with TRBD1 as a possible D gene (6 bases). Germline V gene sequence: CDR1 MNHNY, CDR2 SVGAGI (reference sequence). V was cut by 11 bases and J by 4 bases, with 17 bases left in between. The CDR3 has 13 residues. The CDR3 region is CAGGRGLGETQYF. Here the CDR3 DNA reads TGTGCCGGGGGCAGGGGCTTAGGAGAGACCCAGTACTTC.

The chain combines TRBV2 with TRBJ1-1, with D maybe TRBD1 (6 bases). CDR1 and CDR2 (germline): SNHLY, FYNNEI. The CDR3 loop spans 15 amino acids. Between the trimmed V and J ends, which lost 6 bases and 8 bases, there was a span of 22 bases. Here the CDR3 reads CASRHHRAEGMEAFF. The CDR3 DNA is TGTGCCAGCAGGCATCACAGGGCCGAGGGGATGGAAGCTTTCTTT. Supplemented by reference TRBV2 and TRBJ1-1, the full variable domain reads EPEVTQTPSHQVTQMGQEVILRCVPISNHLYFYWYRQILGQKVEFLVSFYNNEISEKSEIFDDQFSVERPDGSNFTLKIRSTKLEDSAMYFCASRHHRAEGMEAFFGQGTRLTVV.

The chain combines TRBV7-9 with TRBJ1-2, with D unresolved. V dropped 1 base and J dropped 4 bases, with 10 bases sitting between them. This CDR3 contains 14 residues. CDR1 is SEHNR, CDR2 FQNEAQ, per germline (reference sequence). The CDR3 sequence: CASSLEAATYGYTF. For the CDR3, the DNA is TGTGCCAGCAGCTTAGAAGCAGCGACCTATGGCTACACCTTC.

The chain couples TRBV7-2 to TRBJ1-2, with D uncertain. In germline, CDR1 is SGHTA, CDR2 FQGNSA. Trimming removed 4 bases at V and 8 bases at J, with 17 bases between. CDR3 size: 14 residues. CDR3 amino acids: CASSSHGKGGGYTF. CDR3 sequence (DNA): TGTGCCAGCAGCTCCCATGGGAAGGGTGGGGGCTACACCTTC.

The rearrangement links TRBV6-6 to TRBJ2-7; TRBD2 aligns across 9 bases. Germline lookup yields CDR1 MNHNY and CDR2 SVGAGI (reference sequence). This CDR3 contains 16 residues. V trimming: 5 bases; J trimming: 0 bases; junction bases outside the gene matches: 8. The CDR3 coding sequence is TGTGCCAGCAGTCCGAGGGGAGCGGGAGGCTCCTACGAGCAGTACTTC. It specifies CASSPRGAGGSYEQYF.